This T cell receptor beta chain came from a study of CXCR3-negative and CXCR3-positive naive CD8 T cells. Study background: Every library held about 1.5 +/- 0.3 million TRB reads, and the total came to around 150 million.

The libraries of TRB cDNA were prepared using 5' RACE with UMI labels. After re-calling the 5' RACE reads, TCRdb lists one entry per CDR3 protein, DNA absent. The sample table includes roughly 50,000 distinct CDR3 sequences. Findings and caveats of the study: The level of CXCR3 expression partially decreased after cryopreservation; the majority of assays used fresh PBMCs. Diversity proved comparably high across both naive subsets and much lower in memory CD8+ cells. For CXCR3-positive naive cells, TRB CDR3s were more hydrophobic than those of CXCR3-negative naive cells. Unlike memory cells, which differed, naive CXCR3-negative and CXCR3-positive cells had similar TRBV-TRBJ usage.

Germline V CDR1 and CDR2: SGHKS, YYEKEE (reference sequence). The length of the CDR3 is 20 residues. Turning to this clonotype: Antigen: not known.

Source material: naive CXCR3+ CD8+ T cells from blood. Documented subset: CD45RO-CCR7+CD27+CD95- naive CD8+ T cells expressing CXCR3 (TNR3+). The chain couples TRBV5-5 to TRBJ2-2; the D gene TCRdb calls, TRBD1, cannot be checked with no DNA. This sequence was found in a human donor in good health. Some clones in this sample may be carry-over from other donors' samples. The CDR3 here is CASSLVVTAILGDYTGELFF.